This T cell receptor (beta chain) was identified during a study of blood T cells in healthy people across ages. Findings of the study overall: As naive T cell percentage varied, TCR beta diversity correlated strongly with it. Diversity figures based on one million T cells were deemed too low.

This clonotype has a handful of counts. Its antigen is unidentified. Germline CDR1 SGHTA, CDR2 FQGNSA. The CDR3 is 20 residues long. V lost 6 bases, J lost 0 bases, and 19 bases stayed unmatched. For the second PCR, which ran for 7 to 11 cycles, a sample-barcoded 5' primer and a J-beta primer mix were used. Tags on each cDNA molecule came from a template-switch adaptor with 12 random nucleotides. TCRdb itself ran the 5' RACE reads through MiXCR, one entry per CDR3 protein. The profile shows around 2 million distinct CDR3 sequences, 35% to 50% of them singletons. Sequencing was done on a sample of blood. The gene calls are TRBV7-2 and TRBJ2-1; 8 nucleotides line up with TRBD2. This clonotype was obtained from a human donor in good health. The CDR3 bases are TGTGCCAGCAGAGATAGGTTCGGGGGGGCCTCCAAGAGCTCCTACAATGAGCAGTTCTTC. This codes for CASRDRFGGASKSSYNEQFF. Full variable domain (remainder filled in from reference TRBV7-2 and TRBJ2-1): GAGVSQSPSNKVTEKGKDVELRCDPISGHTALYWYRQSLGQGLEFLIYFQGNSAPDKSGLPSDRFSAERTGGSVSTLTIQRTQQEDSAVYLCASRDRFGGASKSSYNEQFFGPGTRLTVL.